The text below deals with one T cell receptor beta chain. It has no known antigen specificity. No clone much larger than this one lies a single base away; base qualities are absent. TCR beta CDR3 regions were sequenced from DNA using the immunoSEQ Assay. On the authors' methods: To compute T cell density, TCR beta template counts were normalized to usable DNA, which was estimated by amplifying housekeeping genes. Richness was estimated with the preseqR package, extrapolating to 400,000 templates for PBMC samples and 120,000 templates for tissue samples. Clonality was defined as one minus Pielou's evenness. Tissue-enriched TCRs were identified through differential abundance testing performed on productive amino-acid clonotypes, with a minimum total count of 5 and an alpha of 0.1. The Jaccard Index and the Morisita Overlap Index were used to quantify repertoire overlap between compartments. GLIPH clustered TCR beta CDR3s with public tetramer-defined viral CDR3s; viral motifs required at least three viral sequences plus V-gene enrichment. Sourced from immuneACCESS, this table was stored by TCRdb with only in-frame sequences that have V and J called. A share of the clones is absent; for the studies checked, an unresolved V gene accounts for under half, and the remainder has no known explanation. Clone size and the V and J calls come from that table; the DNA yielded D and trimming. This sample gives 45,000 to 60,000 clones in total; approximately 83% of them show up just once. The ten largest clones take up about 20% of the sample.

These data come from a study of T cells in localized non-small cell lung cancer (dated by TCRdb to 2019 to 2021). For context, the study as a whole: The study analyzed T cell repertoires of under 250 early-stage NSCLC patients, comparing tumors and uninvolved tumor-adjacent lungs. The cohort comprised approximately 240 treatment-naïve NSCLC patients with resected, localized lung tumors. NSCLC patients had a mean age of roughly 69 years, and around 130 were male and nearly 110 female. Results and caveats for the whole study, not just this receptor: A median of 57 of the top 100 tumor clones were detected in paired uninvolved adjacent lung, and under 30 of these tumor clones were also found among the top 100 clones of the paired uninvolved adjacent lung. Because the study design was exploratory, TCR variables were selected using unadjusted p-values without false-discovery rate correction. Uninvolved tumor-adjacent lung showed the highest T cell clonality, higher than tumor, which suggests more focused antigenic responses in the uninvolved tumor-adjacent lung. Higher T cell density in blood was associated with longer overall survival, whereas higher clonality in adjacent lung was associated with shorter survival. Because multi-region sequencing of the tumors was not done, intratumor heterogeneity could not be ruled out.

At diagnosis, peripheral blood, uninvolved tumor-adjacent lung and tumor were collected and stored as a combination of fresh-frozen and FFPE material. Blood samples were analyzed as peripheral blood mononuclear cells for TCR repertoire profiling. The CDR3 goes from the cysteine to the phenylalanine over 16 residues. The read is trimmed to its CDR3 DNA, 48 bases read in frame from base 1. V is pared back by 0 bases and J by 2 bases, with 12 bases lying between the germline termini. CDR1 SGHNT and CDR2 YYREEE are derived from the germline V gene (reference sequence). This sequence originates from a female donor aged 60 or older with stage II squamous cell lung carcinoma. The sequencing here drew on peripheral blood, taken before any cancer treatment. This chain joins TRBV5-4 to TRBJ2-4; TRBD1 is perhaps the D gene, given 5 matching bases. The DNA reads TGTGCCAGCAGCTTGGACCCCCAGGGATCCAAAAACATTCAGTACTTC. This codes for CASSLDPQGSKNIQYF.